What follows is one T cell receptor beta chain and its context. Measured with immunoSEQ multiplex PCR; TCRdb has only the in-frame clones, and not every one. The data show 300,000 to 400,000 clones, less than 75% seen once. From germline, CDR1 is SNHLY and CDR2 FYNNEI. V lost 6 bases and J lost 3, with 6 bases in between. The CDR3 is 12 amino acids. The data originate from a study of shared clonotypes between healthy human individuals. The J gene is TRBJ1-3, the V gene TRBV2; the D gene is possibly TRBD1 (5 bases). Sequenced material: memory CD4+ T cells sorted from blood. As for subset: CD45RA-negative fraction. This TCR was sampled from a man younger than 40 in good health. DNA of the CDR3: TGTGCCAGCAGGACAGATGGAAACACCATATATTTT. Translation gives CASRTDGNTIYF.